This T cell receptor (beta chain) was observed in a study of blood T cell repertoires in COVID-19. Study in general: The origin of the acute and convalescent COVID-19 samples was the United States, Italy and Spain.

This clone was detected only once. Clones were read by immunoSEQ multiplex PCR, and TCRdb kept only the in-frame ones, dropping some. The data contain around 100,000 clones, about 89% of them singletons. This CDR3 region has 16 residues. V gave up 4 bases and J gave up 5 bases; unmatched junction bases: 6. CDR1 and CDR2 from the germline V gene are MNHNS and SASEGT. The V gene is TRBV6-1, the J gene TRBJ2-2; 11 bases line up with TRBD2. Material: peripheral blood. The sequence came from a man aged 35 to 55 with acute or convalescent COVID-19. The chain's CDR3 is CASSALAGGLTGELFF. The CDR3 DNA sequence: TGTGCCAGCAGTGCCCTAGCGGGAGGATTGACCGGGGAGCTGTTTTTT.